The next 5 T cell receptor beta chains were all read from a single sample in a study of response to subunit inactivated influenza vaccine. Via MiXCR, TCRdb re-called the RT-PCR reads, giving one row per CDR3 protein. The sample has about 700,000 distinct CDR3 sequences; 15% to 19% are singletons. This specimen consisted of PBMCs from blood, obtained approximately 12 days after vaccination. All receptors come from a man between 50 and 59 years old who received an inactivated influenza vaccine.

This chain uses TRBV7-2 with TRBJ2-7; 13 positions agree with TRBD2. Germline values: CDR1 SGHTA, CDR2 FQGNSA. V shed 5 bases and J 3 bases; nucleotides not matched to a gene: 4. The length of the CDR3 is 15 residues. The CDR3 here is CASSKRTSGSYEQYF. CDR3 nucleotide sequence: TGTGCCAGCAGCAAAAGGACTAGCGGGAGCTACGAGCAGTACTTC.

This clonotype was detected a few times. V and J are TRBV7-9 and TRBJ2-3; 8 bases fit TRBD1. V lost 2 bases to trimming and J lost 3 bases; unmatched junction nucleotides: 4. Germline values: CDR1 SEHNR, CDR2 FQNEAQ (reference sequence). This CDR3 contains 15 residues. The CDR3 loop reads CASSLRTGWTDTQYF. The CDR3, as DNA: TGTGCCAGCAGCTTAAGGACAGGGTGGACAGATACGCAGTATTTT.

This clonotype has more than one count but fewer than ten. The J gene is TRBJ2-1, the V gene TRBV4-1; the match to TRBD2 covers 9 bases. Germline trimming cut 6 bases from V and 4 bases from J; bases unmatched to any gene: 7. CDR3 length: 15 amino acids. Germline CDR1 and CDR2: MGHRA and YSYEKL. CDR3 bases: TGCGCCAGCAGACCCGGGACTAGCTTGTACAATGAGCAGTTCTTC. This sequence encodes CASRPGTSLYNEQFF.

The J gene is TRBJ2-7, the V gene TRBV12-3 or TRBV12-4; D is ambiguous. V gave up 3 bases and J gave up 0 bases, with 9 bases separating them. The CDR3 has 14 residues. The DNA of the CDR3 is TGTGCCAGCAGTTTGTACAGCCGCTCCTACGAGCAGTACTTC. This encodes CASSLYSRSYEQYF.

The chain couples TRBV27 to TRBJ2-1, with 14 bases fitting TRBD2. Germline lookup yields CDR1 MNHEY and CDR2 SMNVEV (reference sequence). The CDR3 spans 17 residues. V dropped 1 base and J dropped 2; count of bases not matched to a gene: 1. The DNA for the CDR3 is TGTGCCAGCAGTTTATGGGGACTAGCGGGGGCCTACAATGAGCAGTTCTTC. This codes for CASSLWGLAGAYNEQFF.